One and the same sample provided the 9 T cell receptor beta chains below, sequenced in a study of cytomegalovirus exposure and HLA in healthy donors (dated by TCRdb to about 2017). Preparation of the library involved the immunoSEQ multiplex PCR assay. The multiplex PCR relied on a mix of 60 forward primers for TCR Vbeta segments and 13 reverse primers for TCR Jbeta segments. TCRdb stores this immuneACCESS table with in-frame sequences only. Part of the clones is absent; in the studies checked, under half of the shortfall reflects unresolved V genes, and no reason is known for the rest. The sample yields 70,000 to 95,000 clones; approximately 80% were counted once. Over 2% of the sample rests with the top ten. The sequenced material came from PBMCs. The receptors shown here come from a young man in good health and CMV-seronegative.

The V and J genes are TRBV5-1 and TRBJ1-1; TRBD1 might be the D (5 bases). Germline lookup yields CDR1 SGHRS and CDR2 YFSETQ. Trimming removed 2 bases at V and 11 bases at J, with 13 bases between. This CDR3 region has 12 residues. The CDR3 sequence is CASSFGPEGAFF. The CDR3 nucleotides are TGCGCCAGCAGCTTCGGTCCGGAGGGGGCTTTCTTT.

The chain is built from TRBV10-2 and TRBJ1-1; D perhaps matches TRBD1 (5 bases). CDR3 length: 12 amino acids. CDR1 WSHSY and CDR2 SAAADI come from the germline V gene. Trimming cost V 2 bases and J 13 bases, with 14 bases left between them. The CDR3 reads CASSEDRGRDFF. CDR3 nucleotide sequence: TGCGCCAGCAGTGAGGATCGGGGGAGGGATTTCTTT.

V usage is TRBV5-1 and J usage is TRBJ2-2; a weak D match, TRBD2 (7 bases). The V and J ends lost 0 bases and 0 bases respectively, with 15 bases between them. CDR3 length: 18 amino acids. CDR1 SGHRS and CDR2 YFSETQ come from the germline V gene. The CDR3 region is CASSLARAGGPNTGELFF. The CDR3 DNA reads TGCGCCAGCAGCTTGGCCCGAGCCGGGGGGCCGAACACCGGGGAGCTGTTTTTT.

The chain uses TRBV5-1 and TRBJ2-3, with 7 bases identical to TRBD2. V gave up 4 bases and J gave up 4 bases; unmatched junction bases: 6. This CDR3 comprises 14 residues. CDR1 and CDR2 (germline): SGHRS, YFSETQ. DNA for the CDR3: TGCGCCAGCAGCCGCGGACTAGAGGCAGATACGCAGTATTTT. This translates into CASSRGLEADTQYF.

Concerning this clone: This specimen includes other DNA sequences encoding the same CDR3. V gene TRBV19 combines with J gene TRBJ1-4, with D possibly matching TRBD1 (5 bases). The V and J ends lost 6 bases and 2 bases respectively, with 16 bases between them. The CDR3 loop spans 16 amino acids. Germline values: CDR1 LNHDA, CDR2 SQIVND (reference sequence). The CDR3 region is CASRHGQDSTNEKLFF. CDR3 in DNA: TGTGCCAGTAGGCATGGACAAGACTCCACTAATGAAAAACTGTTTTTT.

DNA of the CDR3: TGTGCCAGCAGCTTACTTCCTTCAGGGAACGAGCAGTACTTC. Translation gives CASSLLPSGNEQYF. The J gene is TRBJ2-7, the V gene TRBV13; possible D gene TRBD1, 5 bases. CDR1 is PRHDT and CDR2 is FYEKMQ in the germline V gene (reference sequence). The CDR3 loop spans 14 amino acids. V lost 2 bases to trimming and J lost 5 bases, with 13 bases between them.

J is TRBJ1-3 and V is TRBV2; D possibly corresponds to TRBD1 (6 bases). The CDR3 has 15 residues. Trimming shortened V by 6 bases and J by 2 bases, and 14 bases separated the two germline ends. Germline CDR1 is SNHLY and CDR2 is FYNNEI. The CDR3 DNA sequence: TGTGCCAGCAGCTCAACCGGACAGACTGGAAACACCATATATTTT. As protein: CASSSTGQTGNTIYF. Together with reference TRBV2 and TRBJ1-3, the CDR3 gives the full variable domain: EPEVTQTPSHQVTQMGQEVILRCVPISNHLYFYWYRQILGQKVEFLVSFYNNEISEKSEIFDDQFSVERPDGSNFTLKIRSTKLEDSAMYFCASSSTGQTGNTIYFGEGSWLTVV.

This chain connects TRBV6-6 to TRBJ2-5, with no clear D. Germline CDR1 MNHNY, CDR2 SVGAGI (reference sequence). This CDR3 spans 11 amino acids. Trimming removed 4 bases from V and 2 bases from J, with 2 bases in between. The chain's CDR3 is CASSSQETQYF. DNA of the CDR3: TGTGCCAGCAGTTCGCAAGAGACCCAGTACTTC.

The chain combines TRBV19 with TRBJ2-3; possibly TRBD2 for D (6 bases). The V gene's germline CDR1 is LNHDA and CDR2 SQIVND (reference sequence). There are 11 residues in the CDR3. The V gene lost 4 bases and the J gene lost 9 bases, with 8 bases spanning the gap. CDR3 sequence reads: CASSRGGTQYF. CDR3 sequence (DNA): TGTGCCAGTAGTAGGGGAGGAACGCAGTATTTT.